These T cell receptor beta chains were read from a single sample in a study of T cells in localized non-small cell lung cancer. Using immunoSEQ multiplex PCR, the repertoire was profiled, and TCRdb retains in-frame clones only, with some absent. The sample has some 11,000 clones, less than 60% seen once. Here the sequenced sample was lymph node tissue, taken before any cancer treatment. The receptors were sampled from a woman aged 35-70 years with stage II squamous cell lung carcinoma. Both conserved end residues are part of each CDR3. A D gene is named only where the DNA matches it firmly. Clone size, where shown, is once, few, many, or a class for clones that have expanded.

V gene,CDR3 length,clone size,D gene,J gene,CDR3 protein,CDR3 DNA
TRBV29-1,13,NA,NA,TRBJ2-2,CSVRVWDTGELFF,TGCAGCGTTAGGGTTTGGGACACCGGGGAGCTGTTTTTT
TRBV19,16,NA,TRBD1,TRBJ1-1,CASSFTGAGTNTEAFF,TGTGCCAGCTCATTTACAGGGGCCGGAACGAACACTGAAGCTTTCTTT
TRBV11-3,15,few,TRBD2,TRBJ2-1,CASSFSGGPANEQFF,TGTGCCAGCAGCTTTAGCGGGGGGCCGGCCAATGAGCAGTTCTTC
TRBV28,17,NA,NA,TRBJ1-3,CASSPGDIPLARNTIYF,TGTGCCAGCAGTCCGGGGGACATCCCCTTAGCCAGAAACACCATATATTTT
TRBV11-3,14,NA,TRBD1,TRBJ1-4,CASSPQGAGEKLFF,TGTGCCAGCAGCCCACAGGGGGCCGGTGAAAAACTGTTTTTT
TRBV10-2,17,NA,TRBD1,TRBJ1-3,CASSVGRTGDSGNTIYF,TGCGCCAGCAGTGTGGGGAGGACAGGGGACTCTGGAAACACCATATATTTT
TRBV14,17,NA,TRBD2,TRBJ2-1,CASSQTWGTSGDNEQFF,TGTGCCAGCAGCCAAACGTGGGGGACTAGCGGCGACAATGAGCAGTTCTTC
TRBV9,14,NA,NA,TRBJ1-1,CASGGRGGGTEAFF,TGTGCCTCTGGGGGTAGGGGTGGTGGCACTGAAGCTTTCTTT
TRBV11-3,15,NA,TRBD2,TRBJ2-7,CASSLLAGGPEEQYF,TGTGCCAGCAGCTTACTAGCGGGAGGGCCGGAGGAGCAGTACTTC
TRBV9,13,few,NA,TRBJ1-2,CASSVGPVGGYTF,TGTGCCAGCAGCGTAGGGCCGGTAGGTGGCTACACCTTC
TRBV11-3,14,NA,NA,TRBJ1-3,CASSRAGAGNTIYF,TGTGCCAGCAGCCGCGCAGGGGCTGGAAACACCATATATTTT
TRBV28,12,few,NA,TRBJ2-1,CASSYRYNEQFF,TGTGCCAGCAGTTACCGTTACAATGAGCAGTTCTTC
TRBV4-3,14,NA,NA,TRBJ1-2,CASSQHERGGGYTF,TGCGCCAGCAGCCAACACGAACGAGGGGGAGGCTACACCTTC
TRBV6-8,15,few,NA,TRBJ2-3,CASSPSSGVRDTQYF,TGTGCCAGCAGTCCTAGTTCGGGAGTCCGGGATACGCAGTATTTT
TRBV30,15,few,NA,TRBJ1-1,CAWRPIGTVNTEAFF,TGTGCCTGGAGGCCGATTGGGACGGTGAACACTGAAGCTTTCTTT
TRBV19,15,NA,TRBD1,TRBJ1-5,CASSYRDRINQPQHF,TGTGCCAGTAGTTACCGGGACAGAATAAATCAGCCCCAGCATTTT
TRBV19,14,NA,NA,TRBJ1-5,CASRGRGSNQPQHF,TGTGCCAGTAGGGGCCGTGGGAGCAATCAGCCCCAGCATTTT
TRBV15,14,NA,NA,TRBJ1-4,CATSREQRNEKLFF,TGTGCCACCAGCAGGGAACAGAGAAATGAAAAACTGTTTTTT
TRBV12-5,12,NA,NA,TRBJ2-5,CASGFWGETQYF,TGTGCTAGTGGTTTCTGGGGGGAGACCCAGTACTTC
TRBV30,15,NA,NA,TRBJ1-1,CAWRPLGPRHTEAFF,TGTGCCTGGAGACCCCTTGGGCCACGTCACACTGAAGCTTTCTTT
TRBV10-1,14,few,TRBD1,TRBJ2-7,CASSGGQGGNEQYF,TGCGCCTCCTCGGGGGGACAGGGGGGCAACGAGCAGTACTTC
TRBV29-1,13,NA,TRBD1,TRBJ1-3,CSVWTGKDNTIYF,TGCAGCGTTTGGACAGGGAAGGACAACACCATATATTTT
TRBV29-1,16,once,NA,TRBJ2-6,CSVEDGDAYGANVLTF,TGCAGCGTTGAAGACGGCGACGCCTATGGGGCCAACGTCCTGACTTTC
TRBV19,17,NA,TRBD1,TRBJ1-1,CASKRTGTAESTIEAFF,TGTGCCAGTAAGAGGACAGGGACGGCCGAATCTACTATTGAAGCTTTCTTT
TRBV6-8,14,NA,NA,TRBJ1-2,CASSEIPPNYGYTF,TGTGCCAGCAGTGAGATCCCACCGAACTATGGCTACACCTTC
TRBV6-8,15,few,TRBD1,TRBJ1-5,CASRGQTYSNQPQHF,TGTGCCAGCAGGGGACAGACTTATAGCAATCAGCCCCAGCATTTT
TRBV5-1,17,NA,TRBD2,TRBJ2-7,CASSLRTSGSSSYEQYF,TGCGCCAGCAGCTTGAGGACTAGCGGTTCGAGCTCCTACGAGCAGTACTTC
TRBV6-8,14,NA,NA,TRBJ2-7,CASSYVGGSYEQYF,TGTGCCAGCAGTTACGTCGGGGGCTCCTACGAGCAGTACTTC